This T cell receptor (beta chain) is drawn from a study of siplizumab effects on memory and regulatory T cells. Assay: immunoSEQ multiplex PCR; the TCRdb copy retains only in-frame clones and omits some. The table records around 100,000 clones, about 94% of them present only once. Germline V gene sequence: CDR1 SGHTA, CDR2 FQGNSA. J was trimmed by 3 bases and V by 1 base; bases with no gene match: 13. CDR3 length: 19 amino acids. The clonotype comes from a human donor in good health. Sequenced material: non-Treg CD4+ T cells sorted from blood. V gene TRBV7-2 combines with J gene TRBJ2-7, with 12 bases matching TRBD2. The CDR3 reads CASSLVGSSGRASIYEQYF. DNA for the CDR3: TGTGCCAGCAGCTTAGTGGGTTCTAGCGGGAGGGCCAGTATCTACGAGCAGTACTTC.